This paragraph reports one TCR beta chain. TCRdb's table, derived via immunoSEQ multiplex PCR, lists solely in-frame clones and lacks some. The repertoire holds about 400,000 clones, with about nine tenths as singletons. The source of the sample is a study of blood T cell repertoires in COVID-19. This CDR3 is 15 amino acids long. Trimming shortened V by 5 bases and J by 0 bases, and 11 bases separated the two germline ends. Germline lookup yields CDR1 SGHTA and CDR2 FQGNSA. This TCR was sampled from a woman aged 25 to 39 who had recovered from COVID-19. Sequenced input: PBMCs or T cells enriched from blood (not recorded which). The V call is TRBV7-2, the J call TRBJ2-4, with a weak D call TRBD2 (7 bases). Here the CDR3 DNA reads TGTGCCAGCAGCCGCGGGGGCAGAGCCAAAAACATTCAGTACTTC. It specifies CASSRGGRAKNIQYF.